This T cell receptor (beta chain) was sequenced during a study of T cell responses to AZD1222 COVID-19 vaccine. Study as a whole: Second-dose schedules of about 4 or about 12 weeks were combined. Regarding the study as a whole: Most donors were white British, females outnumbered males, and clonal diversity was possibly underestimated. CD4 TCRs covered the whole spike, strongest at regions 160-218 and 743-854. Once two AZD1222 doses were given, Spike-specific TCR breadth and depth went up.

Details on this clone: As yet, its antigen is unknown.

Sequencing used immunoSEQ multiplex PCR; TCRdb keeps in-frame clones, though not all of them. The data contain 150,000 to 200,000 clones, about nine tenths of them seen just once; the ten biggest clones take up 1.2% to 1.5%. The CDR3 runs 15 residues. Germline CDR1 and CDR2: MNHEY and SVGAGI. Losses at the gene ends were 5 bases for V and 1 base for J; bases not matched to a gene: 7. The V gene is TRBV6-5, the J gene TRBJ1-1, with 7 bases aligning to TRBD1. The source is an adult in good health. Sequenced here: peripheral blood, sampled on day 0 of AZD1222 vaccination. CDR3 nucleotides: TGTGCCAGCAGTACATCGACAGGGAGGAACACTGAAGCTTTCTTT. This translates into CASSTSTGRNTEAFF.